Shown below are 5 T cell receptor beta chains from a single sample sequenced in a study of shared clonotypes between healthy human individuals. The repertoire was sequenced with immunoSEQ multiplex PCR; TCRdb's copy has only in-frame clones and lacks some. This table has around 2.5 million clones, over 85% appearing once. Sample: naive CD4+ T cells from PBMCs. Subset in this sample: CD45RA+ positively selected. These receptors came from a man younger than 35 in good health. Some clones in this sample may be carry-over from other donors' samples.

The V and J genes are TRBV7-9 and TRBJ1-1; no definite D call. CDR1 SEHNR and CDR2 FQNEAQ come from the germline V gene (reference sequence). The CDR3 consists of 14 residues. The V end was cut by 7 bases, the J end by 10 bases, with 22 bases between. The CDR3 DNA follows: TGTGCCAGCACTACCTTTACAAGGCGGGCCGGAGCTTTCTTT. Translating it yields CASTTFTRRAGAFF. Filled out from reference TRBV7-9 and TRBJ1-1, the complete variable domain reads DTGVSQNPRHKITKRGQNVTFRCDPISEHNRLYWYRQTLGQGPEFLTYFQNEAQLEKSRLLSDRFSAERPKGSFSTLEIQRTEQGDSAMYLCASTTFTRRAGAFFGQGTRLTVV.

The rearrangement joins TRBV5-1 to TRBJ2-6; unclear D gene. The germline gives CDR1 SGHRS, CDR2 YFSETQ. The CDR3 runs to 16 residues. V was trimmed by 2 bases and J by 4 bases, leaving 13 bases between them. CDR3 sequence: CASSLFELSGANVLTF. CDR3 nucleotides: TGCGCCAGCAGCTTATTCGAGCTAAGCGGGGCCAACGTCCTGACTTTC.

The chain recombines TRBV25-1 with TRBJ2-7; the D is unclear. This CDR3 has 10 amino acids. V lost 6 bases and J lost 8, with 8 bases in between. CDR1 and CDR2 (germline): MGHDK, SYGVNS. The CDR3 bases are TGTGCCAGCAGCTTCCTGCAGCAGTACTTC. This sequence encodes CASSFLQQYF.

This clone has a single count. The chain employs TRBV4-3 and TRBJ2-1, with 8 nucleotides matching TRBD2. Germline trimming cut 2 bases from V and 4 bases from J; bases unmatched to any gene: 7. The CDR3 has 16 residues. Germline CDR1 reads LGHNA; CDR2 reads YSLEER. CDR3 in DNA: TGCGCCAGCAGCCAACGGCTAGCGGGCCCATACAATGAGCAGTTCTTC. Its translation is CASSQRLAGPYNEQFF.

The count of this clone is one. The V gene is TRBV7-2, the J gene TRBJ2-2; D unresolved. Trimming removed 1 base from V and 3 bases from J, with 9 bases in between. Per the germline V gene, CDR1 is SGHTA and CDR2 is FQGNSA. This CDR3 has 15 amino acids. CDR3 nucleotides: TGTGCCAGCAGCTTAGGTCTTGGAGACACCGGGGAGCTGTTTTTT. This translates into CASSLGLGDTGELFF.